This T cell receptor beta chain was identified in a study of a mutant IDH1 vaccine in newly diagnosed glioma. Turning to the study itself: Treated patients had a mean age of 40.4 years and an approximately 62% male, roughly 40% female split. Visit V12 was conducted at week 35 as the safety follow-up. Visit V13 came later, at week 47.

Time point denoted: week 47, end of study. In the vaccine, a single dose held 300 ug of the mutant IDH1 20-mer peptide, along with topical imiquimod. Sequenced by immunoSEQ multiplex PCR; TCRdb stores in-frame clones only, minus some. Among approximately 37,000 clones listed, roughly 82% were seen once. As regards this clone: No antigen is known for it.

CDR1 and CDR2 from the germline V gene are MNHEY and SMNVEV (reference sequence). The CDR3 contains 14 residues. The germline V and J ends were trimmed by 1 base and 5 bases, with 11 bases remaining between them. The sequencing used PBMCs, collected from a glioma patient whose treatment included an IDH1 peptide vaccine. The source is a young man with glioma. Some clones in this sample may be carry-over from other donors' samples. This chain connects TRBV27 to TRBJ1-1; D remains unclear. CDR3 residues: CASSLFLGNTEAFF. The CDR3 nucleotides read TGTGCCAGCAGTTTATTTCTGGGGAATACTGAAGCTTTCTTT.